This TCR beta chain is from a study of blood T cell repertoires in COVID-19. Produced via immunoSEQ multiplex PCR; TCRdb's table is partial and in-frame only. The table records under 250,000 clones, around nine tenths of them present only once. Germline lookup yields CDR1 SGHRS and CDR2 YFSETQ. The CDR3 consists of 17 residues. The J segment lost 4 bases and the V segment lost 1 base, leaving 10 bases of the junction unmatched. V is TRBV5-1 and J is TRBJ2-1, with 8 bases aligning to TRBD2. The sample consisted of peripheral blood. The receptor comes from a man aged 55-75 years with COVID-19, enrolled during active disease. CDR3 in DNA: TGCGCCAGCAGCTTGAGTCAAGGGACTAGGTCTTACAATGAGCAGTTCTTC. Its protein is CASSLSQGTRSYNEQFF.